This T cell receptor beta chain was profiled in a study of blood T cells in healthy people across ages. Study-level results: Long-lived donors had more naive CD4+ cells and higher diversity than aged donors. Age brought a roughly linear fall in TCR beta diversity measured per million T cells.

A second PCR, run for about 7 to 11 cycles, used a sample-barcoded 5' primer plus a J-beta primer mix. TCRdb fed the 5' RACE reads into MiXCR, producing one record per CDR3 protein. The sample lists under 1,100,000 distinct CDR3 sequences; around 25% were seen once. This clonotype was seen more than once but under ten times. Its antigen is not known. Trimming stripped 5 bases from V and 13 bases from J, with 14 bases between. Germline V gives CDR1 LNHDA, CDR2 SQIVND (reference sequence). The CDR3 is made up of 12 amino acids. The same specimen was also included in a second study, on T cells of mothers and their children. Per that study: Several million TCR beta reads per child versus over 10 million per mother. Nobody spotted any persistent microchimeric T cell clones.

Material for sequencing was blood. The J gene is TRBJ2-2, the V gene TRBV19, with D hard to call. The clonotype was recovered from a girl aged 2 to 10 in good health. CDR3 sequence: CASSFRTGPLFF. In DNA form, the CDR3 reads TGTGCCAGTAGTTTCCGAACGGGTCCGCTGTTTTTT.